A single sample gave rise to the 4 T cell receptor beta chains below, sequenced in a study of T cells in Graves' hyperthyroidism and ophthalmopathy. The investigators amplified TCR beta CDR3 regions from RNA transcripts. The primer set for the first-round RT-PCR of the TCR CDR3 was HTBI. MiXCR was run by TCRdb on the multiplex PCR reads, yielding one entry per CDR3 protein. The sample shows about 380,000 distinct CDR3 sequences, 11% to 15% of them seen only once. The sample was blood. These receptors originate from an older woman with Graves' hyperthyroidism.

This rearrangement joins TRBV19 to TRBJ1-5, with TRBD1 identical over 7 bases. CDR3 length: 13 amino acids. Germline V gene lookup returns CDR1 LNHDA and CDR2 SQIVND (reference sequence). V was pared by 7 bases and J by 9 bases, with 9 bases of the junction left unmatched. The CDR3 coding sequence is TGTGCCAGTAAGCTGACAGGGTCTCTGCCCCAGCATTTT. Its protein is CASKLTGSLPQHF.

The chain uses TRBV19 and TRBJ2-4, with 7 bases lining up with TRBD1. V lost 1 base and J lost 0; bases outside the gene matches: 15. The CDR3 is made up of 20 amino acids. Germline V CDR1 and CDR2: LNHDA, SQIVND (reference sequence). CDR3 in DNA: TGTGCCAGTAGTATAGCTTTGGACAGGATCCTTTTGCTAGCCAAAAACATTCAGTACTTC. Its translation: CASSIALDRILLLAKNIQYF.

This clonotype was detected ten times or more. The CDR3, as DNA: TGTGCCAGCAGCCAAGAACCGGGGGATACGCAGTATTTT. Amino acids: CASSQEPGDTQYF. This chain connects TRBV3-1 to TRBJ2-3, with a weak D call TRBD2 (5 bases). Looked up from germline, CDR1 is LGHDT and CDR2 is YNNKEL (reference sequence). V shed 0 bases and J shed 6 bases, with 7 bases lying between them. The CDR3 totals 13 residues.

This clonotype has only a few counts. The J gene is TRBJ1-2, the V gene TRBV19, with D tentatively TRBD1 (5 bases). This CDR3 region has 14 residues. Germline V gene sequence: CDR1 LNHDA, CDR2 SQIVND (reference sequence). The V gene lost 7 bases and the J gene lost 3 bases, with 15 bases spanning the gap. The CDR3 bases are TGTGCCAGTACGAGCGTGGGGACGGACTATGGCTACACCTTC. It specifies CASTSVGTDYGYTF.